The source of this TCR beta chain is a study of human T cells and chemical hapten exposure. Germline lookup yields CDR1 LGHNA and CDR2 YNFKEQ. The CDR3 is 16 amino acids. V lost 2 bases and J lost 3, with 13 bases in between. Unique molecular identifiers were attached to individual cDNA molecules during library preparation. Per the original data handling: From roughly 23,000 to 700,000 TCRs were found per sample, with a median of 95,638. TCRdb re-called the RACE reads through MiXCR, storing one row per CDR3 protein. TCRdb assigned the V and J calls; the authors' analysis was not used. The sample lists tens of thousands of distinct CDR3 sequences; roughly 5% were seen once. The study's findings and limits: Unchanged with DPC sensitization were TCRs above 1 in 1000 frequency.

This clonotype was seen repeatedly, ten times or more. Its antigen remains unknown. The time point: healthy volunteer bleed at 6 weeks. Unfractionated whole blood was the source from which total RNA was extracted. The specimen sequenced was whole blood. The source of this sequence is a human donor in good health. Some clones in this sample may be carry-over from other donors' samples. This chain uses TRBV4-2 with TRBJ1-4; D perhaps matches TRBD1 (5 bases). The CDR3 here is CASSQTTGTPNEKLFF. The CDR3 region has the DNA TGTGCCAGCAGCCAAACGACCGGGACCCCTAATGAAAAACTGTTTTTT.